Reported below is one T cell receptor beta chain. The germline CDR1 and CDR2 sequences are SGHDN and FVKESK. The CDR3 contains 18 residues. With V trimmed by 0 bases and J by 5 bases, 12 bases remained unmatched. This sample was included in a study of cytomegalovirus exposure and HLA in healthy donors. Both 60 Vbeta primers and 13 Jbeta primers went into the PCR. The table came from immunoSEQ multiplex PCR; TCRdb's copy has only in-frame clones and leaves some out. The sample yields under 110,000 clones, more than 65% seen once. The chain couples TRBV14 to TRBJ1-4, with 7 bases identical to TRBD1. Sequencing input: PBMCs. The TCR sequence derives from a woman aged 50 to 65 in good health and CMV-seropositive. The CDR3 loop is CASSQDLRTGATNEKLFF. The CDR3 DNA sequence: TGTGCCAGCAGCCAAGATTTAAGGACAGGAGCCACGAATGAAAAACTGTTTTTT. Looking up the rest from reference TRBV14 and TRBJ1-4 gives the full variable domain: EAGVTQFPSHSVIEKGQTVTLRCDPISGHDNLYWYRRVMGKEIKFLLHFVKESKQDESGMPNNRFLAERTGGTYSTLKVQPAELEDSGVYFCASSQDLRTGATNEKLFFGSGTQLSVL.